The 5 T cell receptor beta chains in this list originate from one sample, sequenced in a study of blood T cell repertoires in COVID-19. Sequencing was performed with immunoSEQ multiplex PCR; in TCRdb, only in-frame clones are kept and a portion is missing. The sample has approximately 82,000 clones; 92% are singletons. Source material: peripheral blood. These receptors were taken from a woman between 55 and 75 years old with active COVID-19.

This chain joins TRBV9 and TRBJ1-5; no firm D call. V was clipped by 3 bases and J by 6 bases, with 10 bases between them. Germline assignment: CDR1 SGDLS and CDR2 YYNGEE. The CDR3 sequence is 13 residues long. CDR3 nucleotides: TGTGCCAGCAGCGAGGACTTCGGTCAGCCCCAGCATTTT. Residues: CASSEDFGQPQHF. Drawing the rest from reference TRBV9 and TRBJ1-5, the complete variable domain is DSGVTQTPKHLITATGQRVTLRCSPRSGDLSVYWYQQSLDQGLQFLIQYYNGEERAKGNILERFSAQQFPDLHSELNLSSLELGDSALYFCASSEDFGQPQHFGDGTRLSIL.

The chain is built from TRBV10-3 and TRBJ1-4; TRBD1 matches at 7 bases. V trimming: 0 bases; J trimming: 10 bases; junction bases outside the gene matches: 8. Germline V gene lookup returns CDR1 ENHRY and CDR2 SYGVKD. The CDR3 spans 15 residues. CDR3 DNA sequence: TGTGCCATCAGTGAGTCGACACAGGGGTCTGGAAAACTGTTTTTT. Translation: CAISESTQGSGKLFF.

The CDR3 region has the DNA TGTGCCAGCAGTCAGAGACAGGGGGCTCAGCCCCAGCATTTT. Translation gives CASSQRQGAQPQHF. This chain links TRBV27 with TRBJ1-5, with 10 bases matching TRBD1. The CDR3 is 14 amino acids. J gave up 6 bases and V 5 bases, and 4 bases lay outside the gene matches. Germline CDR1 is MNHEY and CDR2 is SMNVEV (reference sequence).

The genes are TRBV7-3 and TRBJ2-2, with D uncertain. CDR3 length: 15 residues. Trimming pared 0 bases from V and 7 bases from J, leaving 12 bases between. Germline loops: CDR1 SGHTA, CDR2 FQGTGA. CDR3 DNA sequence: TGTGCCAGCAGCTTAACGCTTGCGTTTAGCGGGGAGCTGTTTTTT. Protein sequence: CASSLTLAFSGELFF.

This clone was picked up one time. V is TRBV19 and J is TRBJ2-5; the D gene is possibly TRBD1 (6 bases). Per the germline V gene, CDR1 is LNHDA and CDR2 is SQIVND (reference sequence). The CDR3 loop spans 14 amino acids. Trimming left V 3 bases short and J 4 bases short, with 12 bases between. CDR3 nucleotides: TGTGCCAGTAGTATGGGAAGGGGGTCAGAGACCCAGTACTTC. It encodes CASSMGRGSETQYF.